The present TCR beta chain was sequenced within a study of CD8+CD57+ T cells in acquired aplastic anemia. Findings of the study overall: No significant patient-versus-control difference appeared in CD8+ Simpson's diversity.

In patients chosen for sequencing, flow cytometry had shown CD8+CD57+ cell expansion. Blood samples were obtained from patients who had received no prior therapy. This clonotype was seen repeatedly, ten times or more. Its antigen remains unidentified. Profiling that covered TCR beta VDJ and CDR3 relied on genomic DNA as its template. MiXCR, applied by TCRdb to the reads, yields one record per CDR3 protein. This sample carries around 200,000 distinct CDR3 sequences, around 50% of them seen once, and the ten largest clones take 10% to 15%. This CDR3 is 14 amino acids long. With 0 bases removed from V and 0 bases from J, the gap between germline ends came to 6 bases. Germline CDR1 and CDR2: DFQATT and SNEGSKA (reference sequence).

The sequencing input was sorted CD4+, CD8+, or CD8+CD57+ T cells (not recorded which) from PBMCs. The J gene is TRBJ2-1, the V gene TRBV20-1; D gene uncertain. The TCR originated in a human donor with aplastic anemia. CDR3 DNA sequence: TGCAGTGCTAGAGACTCCCACTCCTACAATGAGCAGTTCTTC. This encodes CSARDSHSYNEQFF.